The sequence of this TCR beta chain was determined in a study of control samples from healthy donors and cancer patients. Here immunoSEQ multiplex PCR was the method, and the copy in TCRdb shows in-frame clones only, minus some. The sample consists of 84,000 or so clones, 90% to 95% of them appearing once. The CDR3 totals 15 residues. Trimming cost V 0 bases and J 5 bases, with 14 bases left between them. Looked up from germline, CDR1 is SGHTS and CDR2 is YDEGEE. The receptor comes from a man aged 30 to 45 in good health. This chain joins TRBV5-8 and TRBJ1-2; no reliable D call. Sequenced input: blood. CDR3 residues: CASSLGEGWLYGYTF. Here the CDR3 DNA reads TGTGCCAGCAGCTTGGGAGAAGGGTGGTTATATGGCTACACCTTC.